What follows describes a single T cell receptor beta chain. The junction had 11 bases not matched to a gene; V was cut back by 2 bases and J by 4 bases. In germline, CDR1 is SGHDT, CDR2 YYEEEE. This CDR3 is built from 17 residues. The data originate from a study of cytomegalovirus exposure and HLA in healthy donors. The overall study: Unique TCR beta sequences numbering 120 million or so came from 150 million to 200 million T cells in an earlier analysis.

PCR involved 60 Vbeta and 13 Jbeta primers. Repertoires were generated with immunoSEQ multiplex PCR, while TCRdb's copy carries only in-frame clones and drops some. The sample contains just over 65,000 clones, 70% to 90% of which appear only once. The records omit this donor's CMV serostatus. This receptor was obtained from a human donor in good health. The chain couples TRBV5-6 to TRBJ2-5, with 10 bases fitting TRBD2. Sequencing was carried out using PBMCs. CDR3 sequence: CASSFLLAGEARETQYF. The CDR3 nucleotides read TGTGCCAGCAGCTTCCTTCTAGCGGGGGAGGCCCGAGAGACCCAGTACTTC.